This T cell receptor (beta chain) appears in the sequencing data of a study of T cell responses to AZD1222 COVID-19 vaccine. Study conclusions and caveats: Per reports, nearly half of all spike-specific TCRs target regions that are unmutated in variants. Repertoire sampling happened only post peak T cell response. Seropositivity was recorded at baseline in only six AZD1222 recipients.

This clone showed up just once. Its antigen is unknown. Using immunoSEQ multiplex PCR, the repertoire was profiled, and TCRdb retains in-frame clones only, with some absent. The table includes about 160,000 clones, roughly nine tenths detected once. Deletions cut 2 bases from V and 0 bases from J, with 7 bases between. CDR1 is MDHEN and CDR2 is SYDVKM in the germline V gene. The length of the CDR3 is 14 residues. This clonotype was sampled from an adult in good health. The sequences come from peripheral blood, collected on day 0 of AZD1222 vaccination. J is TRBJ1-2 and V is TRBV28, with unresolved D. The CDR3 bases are TGTGCCAGCAGTTTAGGGGTGACTAACTATGGCTACACCTTC. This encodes CASSLGVTNYGYTF.